This T cell receptor (beta chain) was sequenced during a study of cytomegalovirus exposure and HLA in healthy donors (dated by TCRdb to 2016 to 2017). Notes on the research overall: An earlier analysis of roughly 630 of the donors reported 250 to 350 Gb of sequence data and 100 million to 140 million unique TCR beta sequences from about 180 million T cells. About 300 gigabases of sequencing data and tens of millions of unique TCR sequences were included in an early release covering around 600 HLA-typed donors. Among the roughly 400 genotyped donors, approximately 81% belonged to the genetic ancestry cluster associated with self-reported Caucasian donors. The study was designed to test whether signatures of past pathogen exposure could be identified by cataloging public T cell receptors. The T cell repertoires of 670 or so subjects were profiled by immunosequencing and related to cytomegalovirus serostatus. Besides the first cohort of approximately 710 subjects, a separate validation cohort made up of 120 different subjects was used. High-throughput TCR immunosequencing, statistical association of individual TCRs with disease status, and machine learning were combined to predict cytomegalovirus infection status. To study patterns of TCR occurrence, a later analysis re-analyzed previously published TCR beta repertoires from more than 550 donors and added high-resolution HLA genotyping. In the later analysis, no new phenotypic data were used to find candidate immune exposures; instead, reliance was placed on TCR beta sequences and their occurrence across donors. To decide whether each TCR beta V gene segment behaved as functional or pseudogenic, an earlier analysis of over 500 of the donors relied on high-throughput TCR beta sequencing. Donor age, sex, ethnicity and CMV serostatus were compiled together with the repertoire data. Genome-wide SNP genotypes for about 65% of the 666 donors were used in a later genetic analysis, which treated that subset as a discovery cohort. All discovery cohort repertoires had been generated on a single sequencing platform. Class I and class II HLA loci were covered by the typing at four-digit resolution. Typing coverage varied by locus: about 629-630 donors for A, B, C, DRB1 and DQB1; approximately 520 for DQA1; 600 to 610 for DPA1; 400 to 480 for DPB1. Because of strong linkage in the cohort, five DR-DQ haplotypes were treated as single units for association and clustering. On average, 235,054 unique TCR beta nucleotide sequences were sequenced per donor among fewer than 500 genotyped donors of the cohort, with roughly 19% of those sequences being non-productive.

The cohort consisted of 666 healthy bone marrow donors. At the time of sampling, every cohort member was nominally healthy, though immune exposures that went unrecorded were likely present. Of the 670 or so cohort members, about 290 had a positive CMV serostatus and about 350 had a negative one, while no CMV serostatus was recorded for the donor. A peripheral blood sample was provided by each donor, and peripheral blood mononuclear cells were used for TCR beta sequencing. Genomic DNA was extracted from the blood cell samples with the Qiagen DNeasy Blood Extraction Kit. Study-wide conclusions, independent of this receptor: Correlated functional status among segregating V segments might be attributable to linkage disequilibrium, but an unknown experimental factor could not be ruled out. Some IMGT-functional V segments, including TRBV6-2 and TRBV6-3, could not be distinguished by the 87-base-pair reads and were therefore excluded. A later analysis associated 16,951 TCR beta sequences with specific HLA alleles at a false discovery rate of 0.05. In a later analysis, TCR association rates were found to vary across HLA loci, with the most associated TCRs seen for DRB1 alleles and the fewest for HLA-C alleles. In a later analysis, HLA-associated TCR beta chains were found to be more clonally expanded and to have lower generation probabilities than equally common non-associated chains. CMV serostatus was the only immune exposure information available for the cohort. The presence/absence analyses assumed that sequencing depth was roughly uniform across donors, and that assumption may not be true. A cluster of highly shared sequence variants was judged likely to represent a technical artifact of the sequencing pipeline. Because counts were too low, about 18 rarely observed V segments, including chromosome 9 orphons, were excluded from the earlier analysis of roughly 580 of the donors. A further reported finding was that TCR beta sequences accurately predicted the HLA-A and HLA-B alleles for most subjects in the first cohort. The study gave a list of about 170 TCR beta chains associated with cytomegalovirus. V-gene and J-gene trimming of TCR beta chains was associated with a missense DCLRE1C variant in a later genetic analysis, and the association was replicated in an independent cohort. Compared with the approximately 600-donor mean, donors in an Asian-associated ancestry cluster had fewer N-insertions in productive TCRs, according to a later genetic analysis. In an earlier analysis of under 600 of the donors, most TCR beta V segments were observed in productive rearrangements about 90% or about 30% of the time, broadly matching IMGT annotations. HLA typing was unavailable for some donors at each locus, so association tests used only the typed subset. In vitro tests confirmed that a few of the cytomegalovirus-associated TCR beta chains recognize cytomegalovirus antigens. Most TCR sequences were observed very rarely across donors, whereas some public TCRs were present in many individuals. The authors suggested that the approach could potentially be extended to other disease states and immunological phenotypes. Only TCR beta chains were sequenced in this cohort, and the absence of alpha or paired-chain data limited detectable features. When HLA alleles, especially DR and DQ, strongly co-occurred, TCR associations were difficult to assign to individual alleles. The classifier was reported to diagnose cytomegalovirus status with high specificity and sensitivity in both the original cohort and the validation cohort. A later analysis found that most CMV-associated TCR beta chains appeared HLA-restricted, with HLA associations seemingly driven largely by CMV exposure. Several of the top co-occurrence clusters appeared to be linked to parvovirus B19, influenza, CMV and Epstein-Barr virus, according to a later analysis.

Turning to this clone: No antigen is known for it. Base qualities are not provided; no much larger clone lies one nucleotide away.

The library was prepared using the immunoSEQ multiplex PCR assay. A mixture of 60 forward primers for TCR Vbeta segments and 13 reverse primers for TCR Jbeta segments was used in the multiplex PCR. A multiplex PCR assay on genomic DNA amplified the CDR3 region of rearranged TCR beta genes. Amplified TCR beta libraries were sequenced as 87-base-pair reads on the Illumina HiSeq System. The paper's data handling went like this. In a later analysis, tens of millions of unique TCR beta chains were counted across the roughly 670 repertoires, and approximately 9.9 million of these chains were shared by at least two donors. To remove PCR and sequencing errors, raw reads were error-corrected and collapsed into unique sequences using a nearest-neighbor algorithm that merged closely related sequences. CDR3 sequences were aligned to IMGT reference sequences to assign V, D and J gene segments. Each retained sequence needed at least a six-nucleotide match to both a V gene segment and a J gene segment. Rearrangements were called productive when the CDR3 lacked stop codons and stayed in frame with V and J; all others were non-productive. Following IMGT convention, CDR3 was defined as the stretch from the second conserved V-encoded cysteine to the conserved J-encoded phenylalanine. The earlier analysis of some 550 of the donors excluded any sequence lacking an unambiguous match to a single V gene segment. In an earlier analysis of 587 of the donors, a V segment was called functional when productive rearrangements were above 56.7%, and segregating when the standard deviation between donors exceeded 5%. A statistical classification framework was built for diagnosing cytomegalovirus status from the catalog of TCR beta chain sequences. In a later analysis, V and J genes were assigned by comparing TCR nucleotide sequences against IMGT/GENE-DB human TR gene sequences. In a later analysis, CDR3 sequences and most-parsimonious VDJ recombination scenarios were assigned using the TCRdist pipeline. In a later analysis, each TCR beta chain was defined by its CDR3 amino acid sequence together with its V-gene family, and reads without a unique V-gene family were excluded. In a later analysis, 500 to 700 highly shared, low-generation-probability nucleotide sequences were removed to address suspected cross-contamination and a sequencing artifact. In a later analysis, a clonal expansion index was calculated for each public chain from normalized within-repertoire ranks of inferred template counts. A later analysis computed generation probabilities with a VDJ recombination model fitted to out-of-frame rearrangements, and checked the results against IGoR. A later analysis scored TCR-TCR, TCR-HLA and TCR-CMV co-occurrence with hypergeometric tests, applying a repertoire-size bias correction to TCR pairs. To estimate false discovery rates, a later analysis permuted the HLA or CMV assignments 20 times. A later analysis grouped co-occurring TCRs with DBSCAN, adding TCRdist sequence similarity when clustering within HLA-allele-positive subsets. Repertoires with fewer than 30,000 or more than 120,000 public chains, plus five repertoires with anomalous nucleotide sharing, were excluded from co-occurrence clustering. This is the immuneACCESS table as TCRdb keeps it, with only in-frame sequences that have V and J called. A part of the clones is gone; compared with another copy, unresolved V genes explain less than half, and the rest is unexplained. V, J and clone size were drawn from that table, and D and trimming were deduced from the DNA. The sample table lists around 94,000 clones, approximately 77% of them with a count of one. The ten largest make up under 13% of the sample.

CDR3 length: 16 amino acids, cysteine to phenylalanine. Of all the DNA, just the CDR3 is kept, 48 bases in frame from base 1. This TCR derives from a human donor in good health. The V gene is TRBV21-1 and the J gene is TRBJ1-2; TRBD1, the D gene given by the table, was not confirmed from the DNA. TRBV21-1 is reported as a pseudogene. The material sequenced was PBMCs. The nucleotide sequence is TGTGCCAGCAGCAAAAGCCGGGACAGGGTAAACTATGGCTACACCTTC. This codes for CASSKSRDRVNYGYTF.